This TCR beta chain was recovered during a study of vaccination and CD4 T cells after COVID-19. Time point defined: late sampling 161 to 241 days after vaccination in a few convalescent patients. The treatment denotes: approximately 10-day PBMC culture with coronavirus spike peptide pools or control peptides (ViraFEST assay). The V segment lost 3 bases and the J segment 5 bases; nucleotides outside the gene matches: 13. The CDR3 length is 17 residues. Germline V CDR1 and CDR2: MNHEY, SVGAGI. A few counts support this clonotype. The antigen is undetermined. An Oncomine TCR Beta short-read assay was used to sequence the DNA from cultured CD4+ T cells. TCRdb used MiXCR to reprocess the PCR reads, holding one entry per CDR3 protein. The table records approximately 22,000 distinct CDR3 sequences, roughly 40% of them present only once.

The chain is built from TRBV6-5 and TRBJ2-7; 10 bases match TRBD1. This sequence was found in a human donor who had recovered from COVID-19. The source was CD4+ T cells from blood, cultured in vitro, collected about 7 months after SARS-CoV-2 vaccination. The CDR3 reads CASSYAGTGDLSNEQYF. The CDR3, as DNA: TGTGCCAGCAGTTATGCCGGGACAGGGGATCTGTCAAACGAGCAGTACTTC.